One and the same sample provided the 5 T cell receptor beta chains below, sequenced in a study of T-cell memory formation after mild COVID-19. TCRdb reanalysed the 5' RACE reads using MiXCR and keeps one entry per CDR3 protein. The table shows roughly 100,000 distinct CDR3 sequences, with around 16% occurring only once. The sequencing input was PBMCs or a T cell subset sorted from them (not recorded which). These receptors came from a man aged 18 to 30 who had mild COVID-19 (a few samples of this study predate the infection). Cell type and time point are not known.

The chain recombines TRBV4-1 with TRBJ2-7, with D perhaps given as TRBD1 or TRBD2 (6 bases each). Trimming took off 1 base at V and 4 bases at J, with 14 bases between the two ends. The CDR3 is 15 residues long. The germline CDR1 and CDR2 sequences are MGHRA and YSYEKL. The CDR3: CASSQGLGAGYEQYF. The CDR3 region has the DNA TGCGCCAGCAGCCAAGGGCTGGGGGCGGGATACGAGCAGTACTTC.

Comment on this clonotype: No conserved phenylalanine or tryptophan ends this CDR3, so it is likely a read error. The rearrangement joins TRBV20-1 to TRBJ1-1; D is undetermined. The CDR3 is 14 amino acids. Between the trimmed V and J ends, which lost 3 bases and 1 base, there was a span of 12 bases. CDR1 is DFQATT and CDR2 is SNEGSKA in the germline V gene (reference sequence). DNA of the CDR3: TGCAGTGCTAGCGCCTGGGATTCGAACACTGAAGCTTTCTCT. Its translation: CSASAWDSNTEAFS.

This chain uses TRBV28 with TRBJ2-7; possible D gene TRBD1, 5 bases. This CDR3 is 12 amino acids long. The V gene's germline CDR1 is MDHEN and CDR2 SYDVKM. Deletions cut 7 bases from V and 9 bases from J, with 16 bases between. CDR3 nucleotides: TGTGCCAGCACCCGGCAGGGTTCAGCGCAGTACGTC. This sequence encodes CASTRQGSAQYV.

DNA of the CDR3: TGTGCCAGCAGCCTTCGACAGGGGTACGATGAGCAGTTCTTC. This sequence encodes CASSLRQGYDEQFF. The rearrangement links TRBV7-9 to TRBJ2-1; 8 positions match TRBD1. The CDR3 is 14 amino acids. J was trimmed by 8 bases and V by 5 bases; bases with no gene match: 8. Germline lookup yields CDR1 SEHNR and CDR2 FQNEAQ (reference sequence).

V gene TRBV11-2 combines with J gene TRBJ2-5; 7 nucleotides line up with TRBD2. The V segment lost 1 base and the J segment 5 bases; nucleotides outside the gene matches: 7. The CDR3 consists of 15 residues. Looked up from germline, CDR1 is SGHAT and CDR2 is FQNNGV. CDR3 nucleotides: TGTGCCAGCAGCTTAGCCCGACTAGCATGGGAGACCCAGTACTTC. Its protein product is CASSLARLAWETQYF.